Sequencing of this T cell receptor beta chain was carried out in a study of blood T cell repertoires in COVID-19. CDR3 size: 18 residues. The V and J ends lost 4 bases and 8 bases, in that order; junction bases with no gene match: 15. Per germline, CDR1 MNHEY and CDR2 SMNVEV (reference sequence). Only in-frame clones appear in the TCRdb table, and some are missing; sequencing was by immunoSEQ multiplex PCR. The sample records 200,000 to 250,000 clones, around 88% being singletons. The rearrangement uses TRBV27 and TRBJ2-1; 12 bases map to TRBD2. What was sequenced was PBMCs or T cells enriched from blood (not recorded which). The origin of this receptor is a woman in her forties or fifties with acute COVID-19. The CDR3 protein is CASSSRAPGTSGPDEQFF. In nucleotides, the CDR3 is TGTGCCAGCAGTTCCCGGGCCCCGGGGACTAGCGGGCCCGATGAGCAGTTCTTC.